The 8 T cell receptor beta chains below were found in one sample sequenced in a study of T cells in Graves' hyperthyroidism and ophthalmopathy. From RNA transcripts, TCR beta CDR3 regions were amplified. In the first-round RT-PCR of the TCR CDR3, the HTBI primer set was used. TCRdb analysed the multiplex PCR reads with MiXCR anew, one entry per CDR3 protein. The sample has some 360,000 distinct CDR3 sequences, around 14% seen once; the top ten hold 8% to 13%. Input material: blood. The receptor source for this set is a woman aged 55-69 years with Graves' hyperthyroidism.

J is TRBJ2-7 and V is TRBV24-1; TRBD1 matches 11 bases. Germline CDR1 reads KGHDR; CDR2 reads SFDVKD. The V gene end was trimmed by 7 bases and the J gene end by 6 bases; junction bases not matched to a gene: 7. The CDR3 covers 14 residues. The CDR3 DNA is TGTGCCACCAGCTCCCGGACAGGGGGCTTCGAGCAGTACTTC. It is translated as CATSSRTGGFEQYF.

This chain links TRBV20-1 with TRBJ2-7; TRBD2 might be the D (6 bases). Germline CDR1 is DFQATT and CDR2 is SNEGSKA (reference sequence). V was trimmed by 6 bases and J by 9 bases, leaving 24 bases between them. This CDR3 comprises 14 residues. CDR3 loop: CSARGDGTTTGQYF. The CDR3 region has the DNA TGCAGTGCCCGCGGGGACGGGACGACTACGGGGCAGTACTTC.

This clonotype was seen many times. The chain carries TRBV25-1 and TRBJ2-7, with 11 bases matching TRBD2. CDR3 length equals 14 residues. Unmatched junction bases numbered 5, after V lost 9 bases and J lost 1 base. From germline, CDR1 is MGHDK and CDR2 SYGVNS. CDR3 loop: CASLAGGTSYEQYF. The CDR3 DNA is TGTGCCAGTCTAGCGGGAGGCACTTCCTACGAGCAGTACTTC.

This clonotype appeared many times. V usage is TRBV11-1 and J usage is TRBJ1-5; D gene uncertain. Looked up from germline, CDR1 is SGHAT and CDR2 is FQDESV (reference sequence). Trimming took 0 bases from V and 3 from J, leaving 3 bases between them. The CDR3 extends over 13 amino acids. CDR3 sequence: CASSLAINQPQHF. CDR3 sequence (DNA): TGTGCCAGCAGCTTAGCCATCAATCAGCCCCAGCATTTT.

In this sample, this clonotype turned up many times. The chain recombines TRBV6-2 or TRBV6-3 with TRBJ2-7; D remains ambiguous. Between the trimmed V and J ends, which lost 2 bases and 6 bases, there was a span of 20 bases. Germline loops: CDR1 MNHEY, CDR2 SVGEGT. The CDR3 runs to 16 residues. CDR3 region: CASSYLVAVPIREQYF. CDR3 nucleotide sequence: TGTGCCAGCAGTTACCTTGTGGCAGTACCGATTCGCGAGCAGTACTTC.

Comment on this clonotype: One end of the junction fails to match germline, which may point to a read error. The chain links TRBV5-1 to TRBJ1-2, with 10 bases matching TRBD1. From germline, CDR1 is SGHRS and CDR2 YFSETQ. The CDR3 is 13 residues long. The CDR3 nucleotides are TGTGCCAGCAGTGACAGGGGGCTAGTTGGCTACACCTTC. Translated, it gives CASSDRGLVGYTF.

The table lists this clonotype with many counts. The chain uses TRBV28 and TRBJ2-7; 8 bases agree with TRBD2. After removal of 7 bases from V and 4 bases from J, the junction contained 6 bases not matched to a gene. Germline CDR1 MDHEN, CDR2 SYDVKM. There are 13 residues in the CDR3. CDR3 amino acids: CASMASGYYEQYF. In DNA form, the CDR3 reads TGTGCCAGCATGGCTAGCGGGTATTACGAGCAGTACTTC.

This clonotype was recorded many times. The chain joins TRBV5-1 to TRBJ2-3; 10 bases align to TRBD2. The CDR3 runs to 17 residues. Germline-derived CDR1 and CDR2 are SGHRS and YFSETQ. V dropped 0 bases and J dropped 5; count of bases not matched to a gene: 9. CDR3 amino acids: CASSLDGSSGRIDTQYF. The DNA for the CDR3 is TGCGCCAGCAGCTTGGATGGGAGTAGCGGGAGGATAGATACGCAGTATTTT.